Below are 16 T cell receptor beta chains sequenced from a single sample in a study of control samples from healthy donors and cancer patients. The method was immunoSEQ multiplex PCR; TCRdb's version includes in-frame clones alone and lacks a portion of them. The table lists fewer than 45,000 clones, 85% to 95% of them singletons. Sequencing used PBMCs. These receptors all come from a woman aged 40 to 50 with head and neck cancer.

The chain is built from TRBV7-6 and TRBJ2-3; tentatively, D is TRBD1 or TRBD2 (5 bases each). Trimming pared 3 bases from V and 8 bases from J, leaving 15 bases between. CDR1 and CDR2 from the germline V gene are SGHVS and FNYEAQ. The length of the CDR3 is 14 residues. In nucleotides, the CDR3 is TGTGCCAGCAGCTTGGGACCGTCGCGAGCTACGCAGTATTTT. Its translation is CASSLGPSRATQYF.

The J gene is TRBJ2-3, the V gene TRBV5-1; D is perhaps TRBD1 (6 bases). The CDR3 runs 14 residues. Trimming shortened V by 0 bases and J by 6 bases, and 11 bases separated the two germline ends. Germline CDR1 SGHRS, CDR2 YFSETQ. The CDR3 sequence: CASSLGQVRDTQYF. The CDR3 DNA reads TGCGCCAGCAGCTTGGGACAGGTCCGGGATACGCAGTATTTT.

The chain joins TRBV11-3 to TRBJ2-1; TRBD2 agrees at 8 bases. The V gene's germline CDR1 is SGHNT and CDR2 YENEEA. V gave up 2 bases and J gave up 10 bases; unmatched junction bases: 10. The CDR3 sequence is 15 residues long. Here the CDR3 reads CASSLSGGRLREQFF. The CDR3 DNA follows: TGTGCCAGCAGCTTAAGCGGGGGCAGGCTCCGGGAGCAGTTCTTC.

The rearrangement links TRBV19 to TRBJ2-1; D is ambiguous. This CDR3 spans 18 amino acids. V lost 6 bases, J lost 0 bases, and 21 bases lay in between. Per germline, CDR1 LNHDA and CDR2 SQIVND (reference sequence). The CDR3 DNA sequence: TGTGCCAGTAGCCATCAGACAAACTCTCTAAGCTCCTACAATGAGCAGTTCTTC. Protein sequence: CASSHQTNSLSSYNEQFF.

The chain joins TRBV5-1 to TRBJ2-7, with 11 nucleotides matching TRBD1. Germline CDR1 reads SGHRS; CDR2 reads YFSETQ. V trimming: 6 bases; J trimming: 6 bases; junction bases outside the gene matches: 11. The CDR3 contains 15 residues. The CDR3 bases are TGCGCCAGCACAAAGACTCCGGGACAGGGGGGCGAGCAGTACTTC. Protein product: CASTKTPGQGGEQYF.

There are a few counts of this clone. This chain links TRBV18 with TRBJ2-7; a weak D match, TRBD2 (5 bases). There are 13 residues in the CDR3. Trimming removed 6 bases from V and 0 bases from J, with 9 bases in between. CDR1 is KGHSH and CDR2 is LQKENI in the germline V gene. The CDR3 DNA reads TGTGCCAGCTCGCTAGCTAGCTCCTACGAGCAGTACTTC. Translated: CASSLASSYEQYF.

This clone was counted only a few times. The V gene is TRBV12-2, the J gene TRBJ1-1; the table assigns TRBD1, which was not confirmed against the DNA. TRBV12-2 is described as a pseudogene. CDR3 length: 21 residues. CDR3 loop: CASRLATRTPPGQGLVTEAFF. As DNA, the CDR3 is TGTGCAAGTCGCTTAGCGACACGAACCCCACCGGGACAGGGGCTGGTCACTGAAGCTTTCTTT.

CDR3 in DNA: TGCGCCAGCAGCCCCCGGGGCTATGGCTACACCTTC. It yields the protein CASSPRGYGYTF. The chain joins TRBV5-1 to TRBJ1-2; D is undetermined. The ends were cut back, 4 bases at V and 4 bases at J, with 8 bases in the middle. Germline V CDR1 and CDR2: SGHRS, YFSETQ. The CDR3 consists of 12 residues.

The genes are TRBV6-5 and TRBJ1-3; D gene uncertain. V gave up 2 bases and J gave up 5 bases, with 16 bases separating them. The CDR3 has 16 amino acids. Per germline, CDR1 MNHEY and CDR2 SVGAGI. The CDR3 spells CASSYGGRIGRNTIYF. CDR3 coding DNA: TGTGCCAGCAGTTACGGCGGCAGGATTGGTAGAAACACCATATATTTT.

This clone turned up a few times. The genes are TRBV2 and TRBJ1-2; D might be TRBD1 (5 bases). The CDR3 runs 12 residues. The ends were cut back, 4 bases at V and 2 bases at J, with 5 bases in the middle. Germline CDR1 is SNHLY and CDR2 is FYNNEI. Here the CDR3 reads CASSGTNYGYTF. In nucleotides, the CDR3 is TGTGCCAGCAGTGGGACAAACTATGGCTACACCTTC. Full variable domain (rest looked up from reference TRBV2 and TRBJ1-2): EPEVTQTPSHQVTQMGQEVILRCVPISNHLYFYWYRQILGQKVEFLVSFYNNEISEKSEIFDDQFSVERPDGSNFTLKIRSTKLEDSAMYFCASSGTNYGYTFGSGTRLTVV.

The V call is TRBV25-1, the J call TRBJ2-1, with D possibly TRBD2 on 5 matching bases. This CDR3 has 13 residues. Germline assignment: CDR1 MGHDK and CDR2 SYGVNS. The V end was cut by 6 bases, the J end by 10 bases, with 16 bases between. CDR3 region: CASRRSAGAEQFF. Here the CDR3 DNA reads TGTGCCAGCAGGCGGAGCGCGGGTGCAGAGCAGTTCTTC.

This chain connects TRBV28 to TRBJ1-1; possible D gene TRBD1, 5 bases. Trimming took off 3 bases at V and 3 bases at J, with 11 bases between the two ends. The length of the CDR3 is 14 residues. The germline CDR1 and CDR2 sequences are MDHEN and SYDVKM. The CDR3 DNA reads as TGTGCCAGCAGTTTGGGCAGGACATACACTGAAGCTTTCTTT. Its translation is CASSLGRTYTEAFF.

The genes are TRBV5-1 and TRBJ2-2; D assignment may be TRBD1 or TRBD2 (6 bases each). The V end was cut by 0 bases, the J end by 1 base, with 10 bases between. Looked up from germline, CDR1 is SGHRS and CDR2 is YFSETQ. The CDR3 is 16 residues long. In DNA form, the CDR3 reads TGCGCCAGCAGCTTGGGGGGGGCAGGGAACACCGGGGAGCTGTTTTTT. Protein sequence: CASSLGGAGNTGELFF.

This clone was found once. The rearrangement joins TRBV14 to TRBJ1-1; TRBD1 is a possible D gene (5 bases). Trimming pared 4 bases from V and 11 bases from J, leaving 11 bases between. In germline, CDR1 is SGHDN, CDR2 FVKESK. The CDR3 is 11 amino acids. For the CDR3, the DNA is TGTGCCAGCAGCCCAGGTCGGGGGGCTTTCTTT. It encodes CASSPGRGAFF.

The CDR3 DNA reads TGTGCCAGCAGCCGCGGTGGCAGCGATAATTCACCCCTCCACTTT. Its translation is CASSRGGSDNSPLHF. J is TRBJ1-6 and V is TRBV3-1 (or the pseudogene TRBV3-2); D not resolved. Germline V gene sequence: CDR1 LGHDT, CDR2 YNNKEL (reference sequence). This CDR3 spans 15 amino acids. Trimming removed 4 bases from V and 5 bases from J, with 12 bases in between.

In nucleotides, the CDR3 is TGTGCCAGCAGTTTCCGGGGGCCGACGGTAGCCTTTAACTATGGCTACACCTTC. Encoded protein: CASSFRGPTVAFNYGYTF. The rearrangement links TRBV27 to TRBJ1-2; the D gene is possibly TRBD1 (6 bases). This CDR3 comprises 18 residues. Germline values: CDR1 MNHEY, CDR2 SMNVEV (reference sequence). V was trimmed by 3 bases and J by 1 base, leaving 21 bases between them.